Listed below are T cell receptor beta chains from one sample, sequenced in a study of cytomegalovirus exposure and HLA in healthy donors. Sequenced by immunoSEQ multiplex PCR; TCRdb stores in-frame clones only, minus some. The sample includes around 160,000 clones, 84% of them seen just once. The sequencing sample was made of PBMCs. The receptors stem from a man aged 25 to 40 in good health and CMV-seropositive. Both conserved end residues are part of each CDR3. A D gene is named only where the DNA matches it firmly. Size tells how often a clone was seen (once, few, many) or the class of an expanded clone, and some rows leave it out.

j_gene: TRBJ1-2; abundance: -; d_gene: -; v_gene: TRBV15; CDR3aa: CATSNGANYGYTF; CDR3nt: TGTGCCACCAGCAACGGAGCTAACTATGGCTACACCTTC
j_gene: TRBJ2-7; abundance: -; d_gene: TRBD1; v_gene: TRBV7-2; CDR3aa: CASSPDRGGYEQYF; CDR3nt: TGTGCCAGCAGCCCTGACAGGGGAGGCTACGAGCAGTACTTC
j_gene: TRBJ2-3; abundance: few; d_gene: -; v_gene: TRBV18; CDR3aa: CASSAGSDTQYF; CDR3nt: TGTGCCAGCTCAGCAGGGTCCGATACGCAGTATTTT
j_gene: TRBJ1-5; abundance: -; d_gene: TRBD1; v_gene: TRBV19; CDR3aa: CASRDRGNQPQHF; CDR3nt: TGTGCCAGTCGGGACAGGGGAAATCAGCCCCAGCATTTT
j_gene: TRBJ2-1; abundance: few; d_gene: -; v_gene: TRBV6-1; CDR3aa: CASSEGAGGYYNEQFF; CDR3nt: TGTGCCAGCAGTGAAGGGGCAGGGGGGTACTACAATGAGCAGTTCTTC
j_gene: TRBJ2-1; abundance: once; d_gene: TRBD2; v_gene: TRBV29-1; CDR3aa: CSVDFSGRVDEQFF; CDR3nt: TGCAGCGTTGACTTTAGCGGGAGGGTCGATGAGCAGTTCTTC
j_gene: TRBJ2-3; abundance: few; d_gene: TRBD1; v_gene: TRBV18; CDR3aa: CASSPQGALTDTQYF; CDR3nt: TGTGCCAGCTCACCACAGGGGGCGCTTACAGATACGCAGTATTTT
j_gene: TRBJ2-2; abundance: -; d_gene: -; v_gene: TRBV29-1; CDR3aa: CSVEGYQGELFF; CDR3nt: TGCAGCGTTGAGGGCTACCAGGGGGAGCTGTTTTTT
j_gene: TRBJ2-1; abundance: -; d_gene: TRBD2; v_gene: TRBV5-6; CDR3aa: CASRPSGSAYNEQFF; CDR3nt: TGTGCCAGCCGACCTAGCGGGAGTGCCTACAATGAGCAGTTCTTC
j_gene: TRBJ2-1; abundance: -; d_gene: TRBD1; v_gene: TRBV7-2; CDR3aa: CASSLVGTGSGNEQFF; CDR3nt: TGTGCCAGCAGCTTAGTAGGGACAGGGTCCGGCAATGAGCAGTTCTTC
j_gene: TRBJ1-2; abundance: -; d_gene: -; v_gene: TRBV4-3; CDR3aa: CASSQERGRYGYTF; CDR3nt: TGCGCCAGCAGCCAAGAGCGGGGTAGGTATGGCTACACCTTC
j_gene: TRBJ1-2; abundance: -; d_gene: -; v_gene: TRBV4-3; CDR3aa: CASSQDFTQGRGYTF; CDR3nt: TGCGCCAGCAGCCAAGACTTTACGCAGGGGCGAGGCTACACCTTC
j_gene: TRBJ1-1; abundance: -; d_gene: -; v_gene: TRBV4-3; CDR3aa: CASSQEPGGTEAFF; CDR3nt: TGCGCCAGCAGCCAAGAACCGGGGGGCACTGAAGCTTTCTTT
j_gene: TRBJ2-1; abundance: few; d_gene: -; v_gene: TRBV9; CDR3aa: CASSVEGVEQFF; CDR3nt: TGTGCCAGCAGCGTAGAGGGGGTCGAGCAGTTCTTC
j_gene: TRBJ2-2; abundance: once; d_gene: TRBD2; v_gene: TRBV10-3; CDR3aa: CAITDGLAGDTGELFF; CDR3nt: TGTGCCATCACAGATGGACTAGCGGGAGACACCGGGGAGCTGTTTTTT
j_gene: TRBJ2-7; abundance: -; d_gene: TRBD2; v_gene: TRBV27; CDR3aa: CASSLSGLAGVYEQYF; CDR3nt: TGTGCCAGCAGTTTATCGGGTCTAGCGGGAGTCTACGAGCAGTACTTC
j_gene: TRBJ2-2; abundance: -; d_gene: TRBD1; v_gene: TRBV5-1; CDR3aa: CASSASGTGMTGELFF; CDR3nt: TGCGCCAGCAGCGCCTCCGGGACAGGGATGACCGGGGAGCTGTTTTTT
j_gene: TRBJ1-3; abundance: -; d_gene: -; v_gene: TRBV6-1; CDR3aa: CASSEQVTPGNTIYF; CDR3nt: TGTGCCAGCAGTGAACAGGTAACCCCTGGAAACACCATATATTTT
j_gene: TRBJ2-7; abundance: -; d_gene: -; v_gene: TRBV11-3; CDR3aa: CASSSGPSSYEQYF; CDR3nt: TGTGCCAGCAGCTCAGGCCCGAGCTCCTACGAGCAGTACTTC
j_gene: TRBJ1-4; abundance: -; d_gene: -; v_gene: TRBV7-6; CDR3aa: CASSSRQNEKLFF; CDR3nt: TGTGCCAGCAGCTCCCGACAGAATGAAAAACTGTTTTTT
j_gene: TRBJ2-7; abundance: -; d_gene: -; v_gene: TRBV11-2; CDR3aa: CASSLNIAERPYEQYF; CDR3nt: TGTGCCAGCAGCTTGAACATAGCGGAAAGACCCTACGAGCAGTACTTC
j_gene: TRBJ2-3; abundance: -; d_gene: -; v_gene: TRBV11-1; CDR3aa: CASSLPAEADTQYF; CDR3nt: TGTGCCAGCAGCTTACCCGCTGAGGCCGATACGCAGTATTTT
j_gene: TRBJ2-1; abundance: -; d_gene: TRBD2; v_gene: TRBV6-6; CDR3aa: CASSYLAGGPGVEQFF; CDR3nt: TGTGCCAGCAGTTACCTGGCGGGAGGCCCGGGTGTTGAGCAGTTCTTC
j_gene: TRBJ1-1; abundance: few; d_gene: TRBD1; v_gene: TRBV30; CDR3aa: CAWRSQGDTEAFF; CDR3nt: TGTGCCTGGAGGTCACAGGGGGACACTGAAGCTTTCTTT
j_gene: TRBJ1-2; abundance: -; d_gene: TRBD1; v_gene: TRBV9; CDR3aa: CASSGAPGQGYGYTF; CDR3nt: TGTGCCAGCAGCGGAGCTCCGGGACAGGGGTATGGCTACACCTTC
j_gene: TRBJ1-6; abundance: -; d_gene: -; v_gene: TRBV27; CDR3aa: CASTTGWLSYNSPLHF; CDR3nt: TGTGCCAGCACCACGGGATGGCTCTCCTATAATTCACCCCTCCACTTT
j_gene: TRBJ2-2; abundance: -; d_gene: TRBD1; v_gene: TRBV7-3; CDR3aa: CASSLSLNRDRETGELFF; CDR3nt: TGTGCCAGCAGCTTAAGCCTTAACCGGGACAGGGAAACCGGGGAGCTGTTTTTT
j_gene: TRBJ1-1; abundance: -; d_gene: -; v_gene: TRBV18; CDR3aa: CASSPPGENTEAFF; CDR3nt: TGTGCCAGCTCACCACCAGGGGAAAACACTGAAGCTTTCTTT
j_gene: TRBJ2-2; abundance: -; d_gene: TRBD2; v_gene: TRBV7-3; CDR3aa: CATGLAANTGELFF; CDR3nt: TGTGCCACCGGACTAGCGGCGAACACCGGGGAGCTGTTTTTT
j_gene: TRBJ2-7; abundance: few; d_gene: TRBD1; v_gene: TRBV7-2; CDR3aa: CASSRGTGYEQYF; CDR3nt: TGTGCCAGCAGCAGAGGGACAGGCTACGAGCAGTACTTC
j_gene: TRBJ2-1; abundance: once; d_gene: TRBD2; v_gene: TRBV7-3; CDR3aa: CASSPYGTSNEQFF; CDR3nt: TGTGCCAGCAGCCCCTACGGGACTAGCAATGAGCAGTTCTTC
j_gene: TRBJ2-3; abundance: -; d_gene: TRBD1; v_gene: TRBV19; CDR3aa: CASSQQGITDTQYF; CDR3nt: TGTGCCAGTAGCCAACAGGGGATCACAGATACGCAGTATTTT
j_gene: TRBJ1-2; abundance: -; d_gene: -; v_gene: TRBV11-2; CDR3aa: CASSLGGNYGYTF; CDR3nt: TGTGCCAGCAGCTTAGGCGGTAACTATGGCTACACCTTC
j_gene: TRBJ2-6; abundance: -; d_gene: TRBD1; v_gene: TRBV5-1; CDR3aa: CASLRDRGSGANVLTF; CDR3nt: TGCGCCAGTCTCCGGGACAGGGGCTCTGGGGCCAACGTCCTGACTTTC
j_gene: TRBJ2-5; abundance: -; d_gene: TRBD2; v_gene: TRBV7-2; CDR3aa: CASSLSLAGGVQETQYF; CDR3nt: TGTGCCAGCAGCTTAAGTCTAGCGGGGGGGGTACAAGAGACCCAGTACTTC
j_gene: TRBJ2-3; abundance: -; d_gene: -; v_gene: TRBV4-1; CDR3aa: CASSQEIQRVFTDTQYF; CDR3nt: TGCGCCAGCAGCCAAGAAATTCAGCGGGTGTTCACAGATACGCAGTATTTT
j_gene: TRBJ2-3; abundance: -; d_gene: -; v_gene: TRBV28; CDR3aa: CASSHLSTAVDTQYF; CDR3nt: TGTGCCAGCAGTCACCTAAGTACGGCGGTAGATACGCAGTATTTT
j_gene: TRBJ1-2; abundance: -; d_gene: -; v_gene: TRBV27; CDR3aa: CASSFTQSFNYGYTF; CDR3nt: TGTGCCAGCAGTTTTACACAGTCTTTTAACTATGGCTACACCTTC
j_gene: TRBJ2-3; abundance: -; d_gene: TRBD2; v_gene: TRBV28; CDR3aa: CASSATSGLRDTQYF; CDR3nt: TGTGCCAGCAGCGCGACTAGCGGGCTTCGGGATACGCAGTATTTT
j_gene: TRBJ2-1; abundance: -; d_gene: TRBD1; v_gene: TRBV6-5; CDR3aa: CASDRGLQGLNEQFF; CDR3nt: TGTGCCAGCGACAGGGGGCTACAAGGGCTCAATGAGCAGTTCTTC
j_gene: TRBJ2-3; abundance: -; d_gene: TRBD2; v_gene: TRBV28; CDR3aa: CASSFYLAGGGTDTQYF; CDR3nt: TGTGCCAGCAGTTTTTACCTCGCGGGGGGCGGGACAGATACGCAGTATTTT
j_gene: TRBJ1-3; abundance: -; d_gene: TRBD1; v_gene: TRBV4-2; CDR3aa: CASSQGGRGLVSGNTIYF; CDR3nt: TGTGCCAGCAGCCAAGGGGGCAGGGGGCTAGTCTCTGGAAACACCATATATTTT
j_gene: TRBJ2-5; abundance: -; d_gene: TRBD2; v_gene: TRBV7-3; CDR3aa: CASSLGGSRQETQYF; CDR3nt: TGTGCCAGCAGCTTAGGCGGGAGTAGACAAGAGACCCAGTACTTC